One sample yielded the 22 T cell receptor beta chains listed below, sequenced in a study of cytomegalovirus exposure and HLA in healthy donors. The PCR made use of 60 Vbeta and 13 Jbeta primers. Clones were read by immunoSEQ multiplex PCR, and TCRdb kept only the in-frame ones, dropping some. This sample has about 150,000 clones; 79% occur once, and the top ten carry 3.5%. Sequenced input: PBMCs. The receptors come from a human donor in good health.

V usage is TRBV6-1 and J usage is TRBJ2-7, with 8 bases aligning to TRBD1. From germline, CDR1 is MNHNS and CDR2 SASEGT. The CDR3 totals 14 residues. V trimming: 5 bases; J trimming: 1 base; junction bases outside the gene matches: 4. CDR3 bases: TGTGCCAGCAGTTATAGGACAGGGTCCTACGAGCAGTACTTC. This codes for CASSYRTGSYEQYF.

This clone was observed once. The chain couples TRBV5-6 to TRBJ1-6, with D hard to call. V dropped 3 bases and J dropped 8 bases, with 15 bases sitting between them. The germline CDR1 and CDR2 sequences are SGHDT and YYEEEE. This CDR3 region has 15 residues. CDR3 amino acids: CASSSGPRLDSPLHF. Here the CDR3 DNA reads TGTGCCAGCAGCTCGGGTCCCCGGTTGGATTCACCCCTCCACTTT.

Note on this clone: Its ends do not fully match the called genes, so a read error is possible. The chain employs TRBV20-1 and TRBJ2-1; 12 nucleotides line up with TRBD2. Germline V CDR1 and CDR2: DFQATT, SNEGSKA (reference sequence). CDR3 length: 11 amino acids. CDR3 nucleotides: TGCAGTGCTGGCGGACTAGCGGGAACAGTCTTC. This gives the protein CSAGGLAGTVF.

V gene TRBV11-2 combines with J gene TRBJ2-3; perhaps TRBD1 as D (5 bases). This CDR3 has 13 residues. The V end lost 7 bases, the J end lost 2 bases, and 10 bases lay between the germline ends. Germline V CDR1 and CDR2: SGHAT, FQNNGV. In DNA, the CDR3 is TGTGCCAGCAAGGTAGGGGACACAGATACGCAGTATTTT. Its protein product is CASKVGDTDTQYF.

This chain connects TRBV27 to TRBJ1-6; a weak D match, TRBD1 (5 bases). CDR1 and CDR2 from the germline V gene are MNHEY and SMNVEV (reference sequence). Trimming left V 4 bases short and J 0 bases short, with 13 bases between. The CDR3 spans 17 residues. CDR3 amino acids: CASSSRTPSSYNSPLHF. Here the CDR3 DNA reads TGTGCCAGCAGTTCACGGACACCGAGCTCCTATAATTCACCCCTCCACTTT.

V and J are TRBV5-1 and TRBJ1-6; 7 bases are a match to TRBD1. Germline V gene lookup returns CDR1 SGHRS and CDR2 YFSETQ. The CDR3 spans 13 residues. Unmatched junction bases numbered 6, after V lost 0 bases and J lost 15 bases. The CDR3 protein is CASSLGDSAILHF. The CDR3 nucleotides read TGCGCCAGCAGCTTGGGGGACAGCGCAATCCTCCACTTT. Full variable domain (missing parts from reference TRBV5-1 and TRBJ1-6): KAGVTQTPRYLIKTRGQQVTLSCSPISGHRSVSWYQQTPGQGLQFLFEYFSETQRNKGNFPGRFSGRQFSNSRSEMNVSTLELGDSALYLCASSLGDSAILHFGNGTRLTVT.

The rearrangement uses TRBV6-1 and TRBJ2-2, with a possible D match to TRBD2 (6 bases). In germline, CDR1 is MNHNS, CDR2 SASEGT. The CDR3 consists of 15 residues. Deletions cut 7 bases from V and 1 base from J, with 13 bases between. CDR3 sequence reads: CASKVAGMNTGELFF. In nucleotides, the CDR3 is TGTGCCAGCAAAGTCGCGGGGATGAACACCGGGGAGCTGTTTTTT.

This clone has just a few counts. The chain links TRBV9 to TRBJ2-1; the match to TRBD2 covers 11 bases. The CDR3 length is 16 residues. Germline-derived CDR1 and CDR2 are SGDLS and YYNGEE. The V and J ends lost 1 base and 3 bases, in that order; junction bases with no gene match: 3. The CDR3, as DNA: TGTGCCAGCAGCGTATCCGGGACTAGCGGCTACAATGAGCAGTTCTTC. Translated: CASSVSGTSGYNEQFF.

V usage is TRBV28 and J usage is TRBJ2-3; 9 bases are shared with TRBD2. Trimming took 11 bases from V and 2 from J; bases not matched to a gene: 20. In germline, CDR1 is MDHEN, CDR2 SYDVKM. There are 18 residues in the CDR3. In nucleotides, the CDR3 is TGTGCCTTCCGGCGTGACGGGACCCTAGCGGGATACACAGATACGCAGTATTTT. Protein: CAFRRDGTLAGYTDTQYF.

The chain uses TRBV7-9 and TRBJ2-7; D not resolved. The CDR3 has 13 residues. Looked up from germline, CDR1 is SEHNR and CDR2 is FQNEAQ (reference sequence). Trimming left V 2 bases short and J 0 bases short, with 5 bases between. CDR3 loop: CASSLSNSYEQYF. As DNA, the CDR3 is TGTGCCAGCAGCTTAAGCAACTCCTACGAGCAGTACTTC.

This chain connects TRBV19 to TRBJ1-6, with TRBD1 as a possible D gene (6 bases). CDR1 is LNHDA, CDR2 SQIVND, per germline (reference sequence). The CDR3 is made up of 15 amino acids. The ends were cut back, 5 bases at V and 7 bases at J, with 15 bases in the middle. The CDR3: CASSSGDTTNSPLHF. CDR3 sequence (DNA): TGTGCCAGTAGTTCCGGGGACACAACAAATTCACCCCTCCACTTT.

The V call is TRBV6-5, the J call TRBJ2-3; 10 bases are shared with TRBD1. Trimming at V came to 4 bases and at J to 5 bases, leaving 3 bases not matched to a gene. This CDR3 spans 14 amino acids. Germline CDR1 is MNHEY and CDR2 is SVGAGI. CDR3 sequence (DNA): TGTGCCAGCAGTTTGGGACAGGGGTTAGATACGCAGTATTTT. The encoded protein is CASSLGQGLDTQYF.

This clone turned up a few times. DNA of the CDR3: TGTGCCAGCAGCGTGGCTAGCGGGTCAAAGGGGGAGACCCAGTACTTC. Its protein is CASSVASGSKGETQYF. V gene TRBV9 combines with J gene TRBJ2-5; TRBD2 matches at 8 bases. Germline trimming cut 2 bases from V and 5 bases from J; bases unmatched to any gene: 11. This CDR3 contains 16 residues. CDR1 is SGDLS and CDR2 is YYNGEE in the germline V gene.

This clone came up once. The rearrangement uses TRBV12-5 and TRBJ1-6; TRBD1 aligns across 7 bases. Germline assignment: CDR1 LGHNT and CDR2 FRNRAP. J gave up 5 bases and V 6 bases, and 4 bases lay outside the gene matches. The CDR3 contains 14 residues. Here the CDR3 DNA reads TGTGCTAGTGGACTCGGGACAGATAATTCACCCCTCCACTTT. Encoded protein: CASGLGTDNSPLHF.

The chain carries TRBV7-6 and TRBJ1-4; D gene ambiguous. Germline assignment: CDR1 SGHVS and CDR2 FNYEAQ. V lost 1 base and J lost 3, with 9 bases in between. This CDR3 is built from 15 residues. CDR3 region: CASSLGAGSNEKLFF. CDR3 in DNA: TGTGCCAGCAGCTTAGGTGCCGGGTCTAATGAAAAACTGTTTTTT.

The table lists this clone with a count of one. The chain carries TRBV29-1 and TRBJ1-1; a possible D gene is TRBD1 (5 bases). The CDR3 has 11 amino acids. The germline CDR1 and CDR2 sequences are SQVTM and ANQGSEA. V shed 6 bases and J shed 3 bases, with 8 bases lying between them. CDR3 sequence: CSVWGDTEAFF. In nucleotides, the CDR3 is TGCAGCGTCTGGGGCGACACTGAAGCTTTCTTT.

Only a few counts were recorded for this clone. The V call is TRBV5-6, the J call TRBJ1-2; TRBD1 might be the D (5 bases). The germline CDR1 and CDR2 sequences are SGHDT and YYEEEE. This CDR3 has 13 amino acids. Deletions cut 4 bases from V and 4 bases from J, with 11 bases between. The CDR3 region has the DNA TGTGCCAGCAGCATTATAGACAGCTATGGCTACACCTTC. Protein: CASSIIDSYGYTF.

The chain has TRBV4-1 and TRBJ2-7; 12 bases are a match to TRBD2. The CDR3 spans 15 residues. V lost 0 bases and J lost 6; bases outside the gene matches: 3. The V gene's germline CDR1 is MGHRA and CDR2 YSYEKL. The CDR3 DNA reads as TGCGCCAGCAGCCAAGATCCTAGCGGGAGGGTCGAGCAGTACTTC. Translating it yields CASSQDPSGRVEQYF.

J is TRBJ2-5 and V is TRBV5-1; perhaps TRBD2 as D (7 bases). The CDR3 runs 15 residues. The ends were cut back, 0 bases at V and 5 bases at J, with 14 bases in the middle. Germline loops: CDR1 SGHRS, CDR2 YFSETQ. CDR3 sequence: CASSLEGGPGETQYF. DNA of the CDR3: TGCGCCAGCAGCTTGGAGGGGGGGCCGGGGGAGACCCAGTACTTC.

This clone occurred once. The rearrangement uses TRBV6-1 and TRBJ2-7; no definite D call. The V gene's germline CDR1 is MNHNS and CDR2 SASEGT. CDR3 length equals 11 residues. Trimming pared 4 bases from V and 4 bases from J, leaving 5 bases between. This CDR3 is CASSVRYEQYF. CDR3 DNA: TGTGCCAGCAGTGTTAGATACGAGCAGTACTTC.

The chain recombines TRBV7-2 with TRBJ2-7; 10 bases map to TRBD2. CDR1 is SGHTA and CDR2 is FQGNSA in the germline V gene. V dropped 5 bases and J dropped 5; count of bases not matched to a gene: 6. This CDR3 region has 14 residues. CDR3 in DNA: TGTGCCAGCAGCACTTCTAGCGGGAGCGACGAGCAGTACTTC. Its translation: CASSTSSGSDEQYF.

The chain uses TRBV6-5 and TRBJ2-7; 11 bases are a match to TRBD2. The V gene's germline CDR1 is MNHEY and CDR2 SVGAGI. The CDR3 loop spans 16 amino acids. The ends lost 4 bases at V and 6 bases at J; junction bases unmatched: 11. DNA for the CDR3: TGTGCCAGCAGTTTCAGCTTAGCGGGGGGGCTCTCCGAGCAGTACTTC. Translated, it gives CASSFSLAGGLSEQYF.